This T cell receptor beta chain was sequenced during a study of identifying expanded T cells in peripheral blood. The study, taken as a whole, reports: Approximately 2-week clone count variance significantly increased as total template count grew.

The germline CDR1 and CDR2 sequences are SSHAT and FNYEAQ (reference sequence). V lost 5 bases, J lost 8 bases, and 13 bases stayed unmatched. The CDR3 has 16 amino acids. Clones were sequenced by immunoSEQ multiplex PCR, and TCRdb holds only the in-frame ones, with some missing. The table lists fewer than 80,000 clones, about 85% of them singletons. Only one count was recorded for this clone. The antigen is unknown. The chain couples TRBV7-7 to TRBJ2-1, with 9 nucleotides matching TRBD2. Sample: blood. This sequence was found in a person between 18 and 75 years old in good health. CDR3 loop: CASSPQGGGGLDEQFF. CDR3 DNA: TGTGCCAGCAGCCCCCAGGGCGGGGGGGGTTTGGATGAGCAGTTCTTC.